This record looks at one T cell receptor beta chain sequence and its context. This sample stems from a study of shared clonotypes between healthy human individuals. Sequencing was performed with immunoSEQ multiplex PCR; in TCRdb, only in-frame clones are kept and a portion is missing. The data show over a million clones, 70% to 80% seen once. Donors, healthy HIV-negative adults, lacked recent acute infections or vaccinations. Germline CDR1 is MNHNY and CDR2 is SVGAGI (reference sequence). The ends were cut back, 3 bases at V and 0 bases at J, with 3 bases in the middle. The CDR3 is made up of 13 amino acids.

The sequenced material came from memory CD4+ T cells from PBMCs. The sample's subset: CD45RA-negative fraction. The chain links TRBV6-6 to TRBJ1-3; no clear D. The TCR comes from a man between 18 and 29 years old in good health. Some clones in this sample may be carry-over from other donors' samples. The CDR3 DNA reads TGTGCCAGCAGTTATGACTCTGGAAACACCATATATTTT. It yields the protein CASSYDSGNTIYF.